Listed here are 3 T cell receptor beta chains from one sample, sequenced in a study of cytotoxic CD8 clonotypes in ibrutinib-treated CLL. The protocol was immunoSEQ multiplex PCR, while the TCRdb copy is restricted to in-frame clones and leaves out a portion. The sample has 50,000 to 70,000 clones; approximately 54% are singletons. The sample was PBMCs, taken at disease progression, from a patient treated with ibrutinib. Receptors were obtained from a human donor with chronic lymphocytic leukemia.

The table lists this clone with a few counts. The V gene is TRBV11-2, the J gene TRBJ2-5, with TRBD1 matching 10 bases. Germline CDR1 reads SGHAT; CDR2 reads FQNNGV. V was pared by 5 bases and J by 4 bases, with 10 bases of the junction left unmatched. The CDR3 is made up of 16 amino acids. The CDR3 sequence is CASSLMGQGIAETQYF. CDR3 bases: TGTGCCAGCAGCCTTATGGGACAGGGGATCGCAGAGACCCAGTACTTC.

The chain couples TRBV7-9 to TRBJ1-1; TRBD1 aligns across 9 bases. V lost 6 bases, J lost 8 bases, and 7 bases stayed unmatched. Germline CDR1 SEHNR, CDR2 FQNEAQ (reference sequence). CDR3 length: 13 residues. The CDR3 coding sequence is TGTGCCAGCAGGCGAGACAGGGGGGAAGAAGCTTTCTTT. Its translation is CASRRDRGEEAFF.

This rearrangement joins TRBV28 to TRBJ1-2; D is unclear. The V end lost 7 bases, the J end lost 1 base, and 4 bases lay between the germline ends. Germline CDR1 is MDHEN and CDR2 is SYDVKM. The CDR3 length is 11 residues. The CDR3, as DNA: TGTGCCAGCACCAGTAACTATGGCTACACCTTC. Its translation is CASTSNYGYTF.